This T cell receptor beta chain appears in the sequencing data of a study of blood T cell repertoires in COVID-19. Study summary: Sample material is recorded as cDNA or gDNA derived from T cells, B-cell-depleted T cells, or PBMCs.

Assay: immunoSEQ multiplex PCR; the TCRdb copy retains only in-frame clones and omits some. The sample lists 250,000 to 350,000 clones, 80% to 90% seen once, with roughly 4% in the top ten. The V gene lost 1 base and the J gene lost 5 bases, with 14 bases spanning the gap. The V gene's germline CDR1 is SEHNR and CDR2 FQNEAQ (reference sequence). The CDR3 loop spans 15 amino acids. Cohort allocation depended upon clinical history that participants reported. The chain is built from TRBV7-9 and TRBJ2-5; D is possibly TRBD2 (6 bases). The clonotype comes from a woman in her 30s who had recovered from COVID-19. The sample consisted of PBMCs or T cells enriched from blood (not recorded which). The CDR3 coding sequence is TGTGCCAGCAGCTTAGGACTGGGGGGTTCCGAGACCCAGTACTTC. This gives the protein CASSLGLGGSETQYF.